Below are 25 T cell receptor beta chains sequenced from a single sample in a study of blood T cell repertoires in COVID-19. The table came from immunoSEQ multiplex PCR; TCRdb's copy has only in-frame clones and leaves some out. Here the sample spans more than 95,000 clones, 79% being singletons. The source material was peripheral blood. The receptors were sampled from a middle-aged man with active or convalescent COVID-19.

The J gene is TRBJ1-2, the V gene TRBV13; D not resolved. V lost 6 bases and J lost 6, with 11 bases in between. The CDR3 runs 12 residues. The germline V gene has CDR1 PRHDT and CDR2 FYEKMQ (reference sequence). The CDR3 loop is CASRAGSNGYTF. DNA of the CDR3: TGTGCCAGCAGGGCGGGCAGTAATGGCTACACCTTC.

This clone came up many times. The V gene is TRBV13, the J gene TRBJ1-4, with a possible D match to TRBD1 (5 bases). Trimming pared 8 bases from V and 8 bases from J, leaving 30 bases between. This CDR3 has 18 residues. The germline V gene has CDR1 PRHDT and CDR2 FYEKMQ (reference sequence). CDR3: CASGLRRDLRSLREKLFF. The CDR3 DNA is TGTGCCAGCGGACTTCGGAGGGACCTAAGATCACTAAGGGAAAAACTGTTTTTT.

V and J are TRBV6-2 or TRBV6-3 and TRBJ1-3, with D unclear. The CDR3 runs 15 residues. Trimming removed 5 bases at V and 0 bases at J, with 11 bases between. Germline values: CDR1 MNHEY, CDR2 SVGEGT. As DNA, the CDR3 is TGTGCCAGCAGTGCCCCCGGGAGCTCTGGAAACACCATATATTTT. Its protein product is CASSAPGSSGNTIYF.

In its sample, this clone was seen once. The rearrangement uses TRBV29-1 and TRBJ1-2, with D possibly matching TRBD1 (6 bases). Per the germline V gene, CDR1 is SQVTM and CDR2 is ANQGSEA. The CDR3 runs 15 residues. With 4 bases removed from V and 0 bases from J, the gap between germline ends came to 15 bases. As DNA, the CDR3 is TGCAGCGTTGTAATAGGGGGTCTAGCTAACTATGGCTACACCTTC. Translating gives CSVVIGGLANYGYTF. Together with reference TRBV29-1 and TRBJ1-2, the CDR3 gives the full variable domain: SAVISQKPSRDICQRGTSLTIQCQVDSQVTMMFWYRQQPGQSLTLIATANQGSEATYESGFVIDKFPISRPNLTFSTLTVSNMSPEDSSIYLCSVVIGGLANYGYTFGSGTRLTVV.

The chain uses TRBV15 and TRBJ2-1, with D possibly being TRBD1 (6 bases). The germline V gene encodes CDR1 LNHNV and CDR2 YYDKDF (reference sequence). The germline V and J ends were trimmed by 0 bases and 0 bases, with 12 bases remaining between them. The CDR3 spans 17 residues. Here the CDR3 DNA reads TGTGCCACCAGCAGAGATGGGGGCCAGAGCTCCTACAATGAGCAGTTCTTC. This codes for CATSRDGGQSSYNEQFF.

The chain has TRBV19 and TRBJ1-6; TRBD1 is a possible D gene (6 bases). V lost 4 bases to trimming and J lost 5 bases, with 12 bases between them. Per the germline V gene, CDR1 is LNHDA and CDR2 is SQIVND (reference sequence). CDR3 length equals 15 residues. CDR3: CASSTRQDHNSPLHF. CDR3 sequence (DNA): TGTGCCAGTAGTACCCGACAGGATCATAATTCACCCCTCCACTTT.

The chain combines TRBV28 with TRBJ2-4, with 11 positions matching TRBD2. This CDR3 has 16 amino acids. Germline V gene sequence: CDR1 MDHEN, CDR2 SYDVKM. J lost 3 bases, V lost 7 bases, and 8 bases had no gene match. CDR3: CASKTSGSGGKNIQYF. The CDR3, as DNA: TGTGCCAGCAAAACTAGCGGGAGTGGGGGCAAAAACATTCAGTACTTC.

The gene calls are TRBV5-6 and TRBJ1-4, with D possibly being TRBD1 (5 bases). Per the germline V gene, CDR1 is SGHDT and CDR2 is YYEEEE. The CDR3 is made up of 14 amino acids. The V end was cut by 4 bases, the J end by 11 bases, with 18 bases between. The CDR3 reads CASSGAGPLGKLFF. CDR3 DNA sequence: TGTGCCAGCAGCGGGGCCGGGCCCCTTGGGAAACTGTTTTTT.

The rearrangement joins TRBV30 to TRBJ1-2; TRBD1 matches 7 bases. The CDR3 length is 13 residues. Looked up from germline, CDR1 is GTSNPN and CDR2 is SVGIG (reference sequence). The J segment lost 4 bases and the V segment lost 5 bases, leaving 7 bases of the junction unmatched. DNA for the CDR3: TGTGCCTGGGCAGAGACAGGGATCTATGGCTACACCTTC. It codes for CAWAETGIYGYTF.

The rearrangement uses TRBV6-5 and TRBJ1-1; tentative D call: TRBD1 (5 bases). The germline CDR1 and CDR2 sequences are MNHEY and SVGAGI. Trimming removed 1 base at V and 1 base at J, with 10 bases between. This CDR3 has 15 residues. The CDR3 sequence is CASSYLGQWNTEAFF. The CDR3 nucleotides are TGTGCCAGCAGTTACTTGGGGCAGTGGAACACTGAAGCTTTCTTT.

The chain combines TRBV10-3 with TRBJ1-6; D gene unclear. The germline CDR1 and CDR2 sequences are ENHRY and SYGVKD. This CDR3 contains 14 residues. V lost 2 bases, J lost 8 bases, and 10 bases lay in between. CDR3 protein: CAISEAGGDSPLHF. The CDR3, as DNA: TGTGCCATCAGTGAGGCTGGCGGGGATTCACCCCTCCACTTT.

This clone was detected only a few times. The J gene is TRBJ2-1, the V gene TRBV5-1; D is possibly TRBD2 (6 bases). Germline loops: CDR1 SGHRS, CDR2 YFSETQ. The CDR3 runs to 14 residues. Trimming shortened V by 0 bases and J by 7 bases, and 11 bases separated the two germline ends. DNA of the CDR3: TGCGCCAGCAGCTTGGACGGGAGTTATAATGAGCAGTTCTTC. It translates to CASSLDGSYNEQFF.

J is TRBJ2-1 and V is TRBV27; the match to TRBD2 covers 14 bases. V shed 5 bases and J 6 bases; nucleotides not matched to a gene: 3. The CDR3 length is 15 residues. CDR1 is MNHEY and CDR2 is SMNVEV in the germline V gene (reference sequence). The CDR3: CASSRLAGGLNEQFF. The CDR3 DNA reads TGTGCCAGCAGTCGACTAGCGGGAGGGCTCAATGAGCAGTTCTTC.

The J gene is TRBJ1-2, the V gene TRBV2; tentatively, D is TRBD1 (6 bases). CDR1 and CDR2 (germline): SNHLY, FYNNEI. The CDR3 runs to 13 residues. V lost 3 bases and J lost 7, with 12 bases in between. CDR3 DNA sequence: TGTGCCAGCAGTGACAGGGGCCGGGGTGGCTACACCTTC. Amino acids: CASSDRGRGGYTF.

The sample holds many counts of this clone. CDR3 region: CAWSSFRSQGPQHF. The CDR3 DNA follows: TGTGCCTGGAGTAGTTTCCGGAGCCAAGGGCCCCAGCATTTT. The chain recombines TRBV30 with TRBJ1-5; D remains unclear. Trimming took off 2 bases at V and 9 bases at J, with 17 bases between the two ends. The CDR3 is 14 residues long. Per germline, CDR1 GTSNPN and CDR2 SVGIG (reference sequence).

The V and J genes are TRBV19 and TRBJ1-3; 10 bases fit TRBD1. The CDR3 extends over 16 amino acids. The germline gives CDR1 LNHDA, CDR2 SQIVND (reference sequence). After removal of 3 bases from V and 4 bases from J, the junction contained 6 bases not matched to a gene. CDR3 sequence: CASSIGTGVAGNTIYF. The CDR3 DNA sequence: TGTGCCAGTAGTATTGGGACAGGGGTTGCGGGAAACACCATATATTTT.

The rearrangement joins TRBV7-3 to TRBJ1-6; unclear D gene. The CDR3 runs 14 residues. Germline CDR1 SGHTA, CDR2 FQGTGA. V was trimmed by 4 bases and J by 8 bases, leaving 12 bases between them. CDR3 nucleotides: TGTGCCAGCAGCTCCGGAACAGAACATTCACCCCTCCACTTT. Translation gives CASSSGTEHSPLHF. The variable domain in full, with the rest retrieved from reference TRBV7-3 and TRBJ1-6, is GAGVSQTPSNKVTEKGKYVELRCDPISGHTALYWYRQSLGQGPEFLIYFQGTGAADDSGLPNDRFFAVRPEGSVSTLKIQRTERGDSAVYLCASSSGTEHSPLHFGNGTRLTVT.

CDR3 loop: CASSLAYSNQPQHF. The CDR3 DNA sequence: TGTGCCAGCAGCCTCGCGTATAGCAATCAGCCCCAGCATTTT. The chain joins TRBV5-6 to TRBJ1-5; D not resolved. V was trimmed by 4 bases and J by 0 bases, leaving 8 bases between them. Germline CDR1 SGHDT, CDR2 YYEEEE. The CDR3 totals 14 residues. Supplemented by reference TRBV5-6 and TRBJ1-5, the full variable domain reads DAGVTQSPTHLIKTRGQQVTLRCSPKSGHDTVSWYQQALGQGPQFIFQYYEEEERQRGNFPDRFSGHQFPNYSSELNVNALLLGDSALYLCASSLAYSNQPQHFGDGTRLSIL.

Only a few counts were recorded for this clone. The chain joins TRBV29-1 to TRBJ2-5; D might be TRBD2 (6 bases). The germline CDR1 and CDR2 sequences are SQVTM and ANQGSEA. This CDR3 is built from 14 residues. V was shortened by 0 bases and J by 5 bases, with 13 bases between the two germline ends. The DNA of the CDR3 is TGCAGCGTTGAAGATTGGCCAGGGAGGGAGACCCAGTACTTC. Its protein is CSVEDWPGRETQYF.

This chain links TRBV3-1 (or the pseudogene TRBV3-2) with TRBJ2-2, with unresolved D. This CDR3 spans 11 amino acids. The V gene lost 8 bases and the J gene lost 6 bases, with 7 bases spanning the gap. Germline loops: CDR1 LGHDT, CDR2 YNNKEL (reference sequence). The CDR3 region has the DNA TGTGCCAGCCGAGGCGCCGGGGAGCTGTTTTTT. Amino acids: CASRGAGELFF.

The genes are TRBV6-5 and TRBJ2-2; D perhaps matches TRBD1 (5 bases). This CDR3 is 13 amino acids long. Trimming removed 9 bases at V and 4 bases at J, with 12 bases between. The germline V gene encodes CDR1 MNHEY and CDR2 SVGAGI. The DNA for the CDR3 is TGTGCCAGTTGGGGCCGCGGCACCGGGGAGCTGTTTTTT. This gives the protein CASWGRGTGELFF.

V is TRBV3-1 (or the pseudogene TRBV3-2) and J is TRBJ1-6; D not certain. This CDR3 has 15 residues. Germline loops: CDR1 LGHDT, CDR2 YNNKEL (reference sequence). The V end was cut by 1 base, the J end by 5 bases, with 9 bases between. CDR3 sequence: CASSQGRGNNSPLHF. The DNA of the CDR3 is TGTGCCAGCAGCCAAGGTCGAGGGAATAATTCACCCCTCCACTTT.

This clone is a singleton in its sample. This sequence joins TRBV9 and TRBJ2-2; D is perhaps TRBD1 (5 bases). Trimming pared 3 bases from V and 6 bases from J, leaving 18 bases between. Germline V CDR1 and CDR2: SGDLS, YYNGEE. This CDR3 region has 16 residues. The CDR3 region is CASSASQGFIAGELFF. Here the CDR3 DNA reads TGTGCCAGCAGCGCCTCCCAGGGTTTTATCGCCGGGGAGCTGTTTTTT.

The J gene is TRBJ2-7, the V gene TRBV25-1; 9 nucleotides line up with TRBD1. V gave up 2 bases and J gave up 5 bases; unmatched junction bases: 10. The germline gives CDR1 MGHDK, CDR2 SYGVNS. This CDR3 contains 16 residues. CDR3 DNA sequence: TGTGCCAGCAGTGAAAAGAGGGACAGGGTAGAAGACGAGCAGTACTTC. Translation: CASSEKRDRVEDEQYF.

The V and J genes are TRBV7-9 and TRBJ1-2; D is uncertain. With 4 bases removed from V and 7 bases from J, the gap between germline ends came to 10 bases. CDR1 SEHNR and CDR2 FQNEAQ come from the germline V gene (reference sequence). The CDR3 covers 12 residues. CDR3 sequence: CASSYNHIGYTF. The CDR3, as DNA: TGTGCCAGCAGCTACAACCACATTGGCTACACCTTC.